A single sample is the source of the 6 T cell receptor beta chains below, sequenced in a study of cytomegalovirus exposure and HLA in healthy donors. PCR used 60 Vbeta primers and 13 Jbeta primers. Sequenced by immunoSEQ multiplex PCR; TCRdb stores in-frame clones only, minus some. The sample lists 200,000 to 250,000 clones; more than 85% were seen once. Sequencing was performed on PBMCs. These receptors were collected from a woman under 30 in good health and CMV-seronegative.

The V call is TRBV10-1, the J call TRBJ2-2; 7 nucleotides match TRBD2. CDR3 length: 13 residues. V lost 5 bases to trimming and J lost 6 bases; unmatched junction nucleotides: 3. Germline lookup yields CDR1 WNHNN and CDR2 SYGVQD (reference sequence). CDR3 nucleotides: TGCGCCAGCAGTCGGACTAGAGCCGGGGAGCTGTTTTTT. This encodes CASSRTRAGELFF.

This sequence joins TRBV11-2 and TRBJ2-5, with 11 positions matching TRBD2. The ends lost 1 base at V and 4 bases at J; junction bases unmatched: 5. The CDR3 runs to 16 residues. From germline, CDR1 is SGHAT and CDR2 FQNNGV. Here the CDR3 reads CASSLVSGGARETQYF. For the CDR3, the DNA is TGTGCCAGCAGCTTAGTTAGCGGGGGGGCCCGAGAGACCCAGTACTTC.

This sequence joins TRBV6-4 and TRBJ2-1, with D tentatively TRBD2 (5 bases). V was trimmed by 4 bases and J by 3 bases, leaving 13 bases between them. Germline V CDR1 and CDR2: MRHNA, SNTAGT. The CDR3 length is 15 residues. DNA for the CDR3: TGTGCCAGCAGTGTTGAACTAGGGAGCTACAATGAGCAGTTCTTC. Amino acid sequence: CASSVELGSYNEQFF.

The CDR3 region is CASSSGTSSYNEQFF. The CDR3 DNA is TGTGCCAGCAGCTCCGGGACTAGCTCCTACAATGAGCAGTTCTTC. The chain has TRBV9 and TRBJ2-1, with 8 positions matching TRBD2. The J segment lost 0 bases and the V segment lost 4 bases, leaving 3 bases of the junction unmatched. Germline V gene data show CDR1 as SGDLS and CDR2 as YYNGEE. CDR3 size: 15 residues.

The genes are TRBV7-9 and TRBJ2-5; 14 bases are a match to TRBD2. V gave up 0 bases and J gave up 3 bases; unmatched junction bases: 6. The germline gives CDR1 SEHNR, CDR2 FQNEAQ (reference sequence). The CDR3 length is 18 residues. CDR3 nucleotides: TGTGCCAGCAGCTTAGCGTTGGGACTAGCGGGGGAAGAAGAGACCCAGTACTTC. Translating gives CASSLALGLAGEEETQYF.

The chain joins TRBV29-1 to TRBJ1-1; D possibly corresponds to TRBD1 (6 bases). The V and J ends lost 6 bases and 3 bases respectively, with 17 bases between them. Germline V gene data show CDR1 as SQVTM and CDR2 as ANQGSEA. The CDR3 loop spans 14 amino acids. CDR3 residues: CSVGAGGADTEAFF. Here the CDR3 DNA reads TGCAGCGTCGGAGCGGGGGGCGCAGACACTGAAGCTTTCTTT.